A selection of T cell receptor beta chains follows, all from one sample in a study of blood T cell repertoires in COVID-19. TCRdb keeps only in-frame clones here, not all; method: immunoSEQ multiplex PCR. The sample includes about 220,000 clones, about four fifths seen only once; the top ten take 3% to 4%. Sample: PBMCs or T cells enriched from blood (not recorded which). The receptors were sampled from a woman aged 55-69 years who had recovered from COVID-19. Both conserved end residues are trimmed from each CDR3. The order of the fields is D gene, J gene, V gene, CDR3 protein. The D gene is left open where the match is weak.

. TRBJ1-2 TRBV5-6 ASSAPSGRNFGYT
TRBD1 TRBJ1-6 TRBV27 ASSPPGTGGRTLH
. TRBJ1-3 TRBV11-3 ASSPNSGNTIY
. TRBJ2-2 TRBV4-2 ASSQGRGTGELF
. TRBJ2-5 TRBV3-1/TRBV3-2 ASSQFRMERQETQY
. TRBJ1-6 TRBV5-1 ASSFNSAERGSPLH
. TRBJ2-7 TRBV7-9 ASSSQGYEQY
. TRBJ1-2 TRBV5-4 ATKPGNLNYGYT
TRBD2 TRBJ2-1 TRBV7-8 ASSYPGTSGFEQF
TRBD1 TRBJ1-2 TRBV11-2 ASSSGRGQGKGFGYT
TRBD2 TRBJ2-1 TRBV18 ASSPGGLRNEQF
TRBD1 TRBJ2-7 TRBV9 ASSVGDRSYEQY
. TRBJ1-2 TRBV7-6 ASSLGPTSGLLGYT
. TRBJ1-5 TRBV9 ASSPGGWQSNQPQH
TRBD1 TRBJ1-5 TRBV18 ASSRDRGLSNQPQH
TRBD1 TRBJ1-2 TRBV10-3 AISVGTGGVYGYT
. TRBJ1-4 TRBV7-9 ASSLADREKLF
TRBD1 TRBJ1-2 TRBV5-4 ASSSGTGLANYGYT
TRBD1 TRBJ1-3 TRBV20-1 SASEGAAGNTIY
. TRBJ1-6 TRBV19 ASSIQVGLPNSPLH
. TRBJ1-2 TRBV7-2 ADSVQQGPYGYT
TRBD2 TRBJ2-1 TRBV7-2 ASSLTVKRGNEQF
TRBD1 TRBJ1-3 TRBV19 ASSRGGFTENTIY
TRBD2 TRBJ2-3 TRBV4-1 ASSQWTSEDTQY
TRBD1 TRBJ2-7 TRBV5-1 ASSPRPGQGANEQY
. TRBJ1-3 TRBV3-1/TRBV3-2 ASNPGGARNTIY
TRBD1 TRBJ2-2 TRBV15 ATSRGDRENTGELF
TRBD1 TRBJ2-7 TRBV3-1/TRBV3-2 ASSQDGGGRGRNEQY
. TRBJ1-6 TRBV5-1 ASSAGLTRLSYNSPLH
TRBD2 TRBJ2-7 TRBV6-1 ASSERRTSGRGSYEQY